The 20 T cell receptor beta chains listed next were all sequenced from one sample in a study of blood T cell repertoires in COVID-19. Measured with immunoSEQ multiplex PCR; TCRdb has only the in-frame clones, and not every one. This table holds 180,000 or so clones, around 81% found once. Sequenced: peripheral blood. Receptors originate from a woman aged 35 to 49 with COVID-19, enrolled during active disease.

The genes are TRBV5-4 and TRBJ1-2, with TRBD1 matching 8 bases. The CDR3 spans 14 residues. The junction had 7 bases not matched to a gene; V was cut back by 2 bases and J by 7 bases. Germline CDR1 reads SGHNT; CDR2 reads YYREEE (reference sequence). CDR3 nucleotide sequence: TGTGCCAGCAGCTTTCGACAGGGGCTTAGTGGCTACACCTTC. Its translation is CASSFRQGLSGYTF. Complete variable domain (other parts from reference TRBV5-4 and TRBJ1-2): ETGVTQSPTHLIKTRGQQVTLRCSSQSGHNTVSWYQQALGQGPQFIFQYYREEENGRGNFPPRFSGLQFPNYSSELNVNALELDDSALYLCASSFRQGLSGYTFGSGTRLTVV.

This chain uses TRBV13 with TRBJ1-1; unclear D gene. Germline loops: CDR1 PRHDT, CDR2 FYEKMQ (reference sequence). This CDR3 spans 15 amino acids. Trimming left V 5 bases short and J 1 base short, with 14 bases between. The CDR3 is CASSPRPTANTEAFF. CDR3 sequence (DNA): TGTGCCAGCAGCCCACGACCTACAGCGAACACTGAAGCTTTCTTT.

In regard to this clone: A read error may account for a junction end that differs from germline. CDR3 sequence (DNA): TGTGCTAGCAGCCAACAGGGGTTCCTCAATGAGCAGTTCTTC. Its translation: CASSQQGFLNEQFF. This chain links TRBV7-7 with TRBJ2-1; 7 bases are a match to TRBD1. This CDR3 has 14 amino acids. The V gene's germline CDR1 is SSHAT and CDR2 FNYEAQ (reference sequence).

V is TRBV19 and J is TRBJ2-2; 10 bases map to TRBD2. V lost 0 bases, J lost 5 bases, and 9 bases stayed unmatched. The length of the CDR3 is 18 residues. Germline V gives CDR1 LNHDA, CDR2 SQIVND (reference sequence). The CDR3 sequence: CASSIDLLAGVRTGELFF. The DNA for the CDR3 is TGTGCCAGTAGTATAGACCTCCTAGCGGGAGTCCGAACCGGGGAGCTGTTTTTT.

The chain combines TRBV6-5 with TRBJ2-5; 8 bases map to TRBD1. This CDR3 contains 15 residues. CDR1 is MNHEY, CDR2 SVGAGI, per germline. The junction had 16 bases not matched to a gene; V was cut back by 6 bases and J by 10 bases. The CDR3 nucleotides read TGTGCCAGCAGACTAGTCCCGGGACAGGTTCGGGGCCAGTACTTC. This gives the protein CASRLVPGQVRGQYF.

The rearrangement uses TRBV19 and TRBJ2-7, with 12 bases fitting TRBD2. Germline V gives CDR1 LNHDA, CDR2 SQIVND (reference sequence). V shed 6 bases and J 3 bases; nucleotides not matched to a gene: 6. The CDR3 is 15 residues long. The CDR3 region has the DNA TGTGCCAGTAGGGGTGAGACTAGCGGGAGCTACGAGCAGTACTTC. It yields the protein CASRGETSGSYEQYF.

The V and J genes are TRBV27 and TRBJ1-4; TRBD1 is a possible D gene (6 bases). The CDR3 spans 15 residues. V dropped 6 bases and J dropped 3 bases, with 14 bases sitting between them. Looked up from germline, CDR1 is MNHEY and CDR2 is SMNVEV (reference sequence). The CDR3 protein is CASRNQGLANEKLFF. DNA for the CDR3: TGTGCCAGCAGGAACCAGGGGTTAGCTAATGAAAAACTGTTTTTT. Full variable domain (remainder filled in from reference TRBV27 and TRBJ1-4): EAQVTQNPRYLITVTGKKLTVTCSQNMNHEYMSWYRQDPGLGLRQIYYSMNVEVTDKGDVPEGYKVSRKEKRNFPLILESPSPNQTSLYFCASRNQGLANEKLFFGSGTQLSVL.

The rearrangement uses TRBV5-1 and TRBJ2-7; 10 bases map to TRBD1. This CDR3 has 15 amino acids. Germline CDR1 and CDR2: SGHRS and YFSETQ. Trimming took 4 bases from V and 7 from J; bases not matched to a gene: 11. Here the CDR3 reads CASSETGTGAGEQYF. The CDR3 DNA reads TGCGCCAGCAGCGAAACCGGGACAGGGGCGGGGGAGCAGTACTTC.

This clone was observed once. This chain connects TRBV5-1 to TRBJ2-5; 10 nucleotides line up with TRBD2. The CDR3 is 15 residues long. CDR1 and CDR2 from the germline V gene are SGHRS and YFSETQ. The ends lost 4 bases at V and 7 bases at J; junction bases unmatched: 10. In nucleotides, the CDR3 is TGCGCCAGCAGCCCCGGGACTAGCGTAGAGGGGACCCAGTACTTC. Amino acids: CASSPGTSVEGTQYF. Full variable domain (missing parts from reference TRBV5-1 and TRBJ2-5): KAGVTQTPRYLIKTRGQQVTLSCSPISGHRSVSWYQQTPGQGLQFLFEYFSETQRNKGNFPGRFSGRQFSNSRSEMNVSTLELGDSALYLCASSPGTSVEGTQYFGPGTRLLVL.

This chain links TRBV20-1 with TRBJ2-3; the match to TRBD1 covers 9 bases. The V segment lost 3 bases and the J segment 3 bases; nucleotides outside the gene matches: 16. This CDR3 is 18 amino acids long. Germline CDR1 and CDR2: DFQATT and SNEGSKA (reference sequence). The CDR3 nucleotides are TGCAGTGCTAGTCGGACTCTAAGGGACAGGGTTTTAACAGATACGCAGTATTTT. Its translation: CSASRTLRDRVLTDTQYF.

V is TRBV5-8 and J is TRBJ2-3; 9 positions match TRBD1. The ends lost 1 base at V and 4 bases at J; junction bases unmatched: 10. CDR1 and CDR2 from the germline V gene are SGHTS and YDEGEE. CDR3 length equals 17 residues. The CDR3 DNA follows: TGTGCCAGCAGCTTGAAATTCAGAACAGGGGGCGCAGATACGCAGTATTTT. Translating gives CASSLKFRTGGADTQYF.

This clone was seen only once. The chain couples TRBV3-1 (or the pseudogene TRBV3-2) to TRBJ2-5; 11 bases line up with TRBD2. CDR3 length: 16 residues. The J segment lost 3 bases and the V segment lost 2 bases, leaving 5 bases of the junction unmatched. Germline lookup yields CDR1 LGHDT and CDR2 YNNKEL (reference sequence). The CDR3 DNA is TGTGCCAGCAGCCAATTAGCGGGGGGGCCGGAAGAGACCCAGTACTTC. The encoded protein is CASSQLAGGPEETQYF.

This chain links TRBV7-3 with TRBJ2-3; 10 nucleotides align to TRBD2. J lost 4 bases, V lost 6 bases, and 4 bases had no gene match. The CDR3 covers 14 residues. CDR1 and CDR2 (germline): SGHTA, FQGTGA. The CDR3 spells CASSLGTSADTQYF. In DNA, the CDR3 is TGTGCCAGCAGTCTCGGGACTAGCGCAGATACGCAGTATTTT.

The chain has TRBV9 and TRBJ2-1; TRBD2 agrees at 8 bases. V shed 0 bases, J shed 5 bases, and the junction held 4 bases outside the gene matches. The germline V gene has CDR1 SGDLS and CDR2 YYNGEE. This CDR3 contains 15 residues. In DNA, the CDR3 is TGTGCCAGCAGCGTAGGGGTAGCGGGAAACAATGAGCAGTTCTTC. Protein: CASSVGVAGNNEQFF.

This clone was seen a few times. The chain recombines TRBV15 with TRBJ1-2, with 9 bases that match TRBD1. The CDR3 is 15 residues long. V shed 1 base and J 7 bases; nucleotides not matched to a gene: 7. Germline V gene data show CDR1 as LNHNV and CDR2 as YYDKDF (reference sequence). The CDR3 loop is CATSRGDRELGGYTF. In DNA form, the CDR3 reads TGTGCCACCAGCAGAGGGGACAGGGAACTCGGTGGCTACACCTTC.

The chain carries TRBV11-2 and TRBJ2-3; D gene ambiguous. In germline, CDR1 is SGHAT, CDR2 FQNNGV. Trimming removed 5 bases from V and 1 base from J, with 7 bases in between. The CDR3 length is 13 residues. The CDR3 here is CASSRYRTDTQYF. The CDR3, as DNA: TGTGCCAGCAGCCGCTACCGCACAGATACGCAGTATTTT.

This chain uses TRBV3-1 (or the pseudogene TRBV3-2) with TRBJ1-1; a weak D match, TRBD1 (5 bases). Germline-derived CDR1 and CDR2 are LGHDT and YNNKEL (reference sequence). The CDR3 has 13 amino acids. V dropped 3 bases and J dropped 3 bases, with 8 bases sitting between them. CDR3: CASSHNRYTEAFF. DNA for the CDR3: TGTGCCAGCAGCCACAACAGGTACACTGAAGCTTTCTTT.

This chain connects TRBV19 to TRBJ2-6; tentative D call: TRBD1 (5 bases). V shed 10 bases and J shed 3 bases, with 16 bases lying between them. The CDR3 spans 15 residues. CDR1 and CDR2 (germline): LNHDA, SQIVND (reference sequence). In DNA form, the CDR3 reads TGTGCCACCACACAGGTACTCAATGGGGCCAACGTCCTGACTTTC. Amino acid sequence: CATTQVLNGANVLTF.

This clone has only a few counts. The genes are TRBV29-1 and TRBJ2-3; no definite D call. V was clipped by 3 bases and J by 3 bases, with 10 bases between them. This CDR3 comprises 13 residues. Germline V gene lookup returns CDR1 SQVTM and CDR2 ANQGSEA. Here the CDR3 reads CSVDLTTTDTQYF. The CDR3 coding sequence is TGCAGCGTTGATCTAACTACAACAGATACGCAGTATTTT.

V and J are TRBV11-2 and TRBJ2-1, with TRBD2 matching 7 bases. Germline assignment: CDR1 SGHAT and CDR2 FQNNGV. V trimming: 2 bases; J trimming: 7 bases; junction bases outside the gene matches: 8. CDR3 length: 15 residues. CDR3 loop: CASSLTRGLGNEQFF. The CDR3 DNA is TGTGCCAGCAGCTTAACGCGGGGGTTAGGAAATGAGCAGTTCTTC.